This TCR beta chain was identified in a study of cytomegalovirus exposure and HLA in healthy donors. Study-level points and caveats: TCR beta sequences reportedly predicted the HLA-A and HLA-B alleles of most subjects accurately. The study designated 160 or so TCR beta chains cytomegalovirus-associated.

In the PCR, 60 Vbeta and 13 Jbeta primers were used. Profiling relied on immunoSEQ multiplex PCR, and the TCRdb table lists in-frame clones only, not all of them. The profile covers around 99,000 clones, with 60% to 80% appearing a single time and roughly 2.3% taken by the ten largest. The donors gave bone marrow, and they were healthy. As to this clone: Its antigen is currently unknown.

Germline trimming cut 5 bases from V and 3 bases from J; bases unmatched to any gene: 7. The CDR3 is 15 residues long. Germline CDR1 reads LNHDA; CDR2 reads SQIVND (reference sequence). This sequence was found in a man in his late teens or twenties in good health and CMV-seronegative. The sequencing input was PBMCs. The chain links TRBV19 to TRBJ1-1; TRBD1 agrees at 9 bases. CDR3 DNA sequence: TGTGCCAGTAGTGCCGTACGACAGGGGGACACTGAAGCTTTCTTT. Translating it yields CASSAVRQGDTEAFF.